This TCR beta chain emerged from a study of technical replicates of blood from several donors. Germline V gene data show CDR1 as SEHNR and CDR2 as FQNEAQ (reference sequence). CDR3 size: 14 residues. Trimming cost V 6 bases and J 0 bases; bases outside gene matches: 2. Using immunoSEQ multiplex PCR, the repertoire was profiled, and TCRdb retains in-frame clones only, with some absent. Of about 97,000 clones listed, roughly 95% are singletons. This TCR was sampled from a human donor in good health. Sequencing was performed on T cells isolated from PBMCs. This chain links TRBV7-9 with TRBJ1-1; TRBD1 agrees at 9 bases. This CDR3 reads CASRRQGVNTEAFF. The CDR3 DNA is TGTGCCAGCAGGAGACAGGGGGTGAACACTGAAGCTTTCTTT.